The TCR beta chain under discussion was sequenced for a study of blood T cell repertoires in COVID-19. About the study: Material from acute and convalescent COVID-19 was sourced from the United States, Italy and Spain. PBMCs, B-cell-depleted T cells, or T cells provided the cDNA or gDNA that made up the material.

CDR3 length: 14 amino acids. V dropped 3 bases and J dropped 4; count of bases not matched to a gene: 6. Germline assignment: CDR1 SGHRS and CDR2 YFSETQ. Original data processing: Amplifying reference gene primers gave estimates of nucleated cell counts. Using immunoSEQ multiplex PCR, the repertoire was profiled, and TCRdb retains in-frame clones only, with some absent. From that table come the V and J calls and clone size; the DNA was used to work out D and trimming. The sample yields tens of thousands of clones, approximately 89% seen once. Sequenced material: peripheral blood. This sequence joins TRBV5-1 and TRBJ2-7; 8 bases agree with TRBD1. The sequence was collected from a woman aged 55-69 years with acute or convalescent COVID-19. The chain's CDR3 is CASSWRTGTYEQYF. In DNA, the CDR3 is TGCGCCAGCAGCTGGAGGACAGGGACTTACGAGCAGTACTTC.